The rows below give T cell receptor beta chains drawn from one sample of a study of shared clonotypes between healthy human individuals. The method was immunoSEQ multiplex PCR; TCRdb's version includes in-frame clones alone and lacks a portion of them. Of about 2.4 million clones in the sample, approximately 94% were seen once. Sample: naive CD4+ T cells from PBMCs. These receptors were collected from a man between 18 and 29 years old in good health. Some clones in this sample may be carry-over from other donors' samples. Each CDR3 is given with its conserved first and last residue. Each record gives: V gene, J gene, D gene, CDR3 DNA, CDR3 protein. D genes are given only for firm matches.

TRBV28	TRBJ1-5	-	TGTGCCAGCCACCCGGGGCGAAGCAATCAGCCCCAGCATTTT	CASHPGRSNQPQHF
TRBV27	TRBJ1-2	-	TGTGCCAGCCCCTCCGGGGCTAGATATGGCTACACCTTC	CASPSGARYGYTF
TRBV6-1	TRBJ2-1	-	TGTGCCAGCAGTGAAGCGGCAGGCTCCTACAATGAGCAGTTCTTC	CASSEAAGSYNEQFF
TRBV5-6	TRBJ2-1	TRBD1	TGTGCCAGCAGCGGGGACAGGGGGCTGAGCACCTACAATGAGCAGTTCTTC	CASSGDRGLSTYNEQFF
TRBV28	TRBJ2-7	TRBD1	TGTGCCAGCAGGGGACAGGGGGCCTACGAGCAGTACTTC	CASRGQGAYEQYF
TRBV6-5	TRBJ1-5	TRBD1	TGTGCCAGCAGTTACTACCAGGGGGCTCAGCCCCAGCATTTT	CASSYYQGAQPQHF
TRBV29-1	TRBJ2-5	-	TGCAGCGTTGATAATCGGGGGACCCAGTACTTC	CSVDNRGTQYF
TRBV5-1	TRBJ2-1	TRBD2	TGCGCCAGCAGCCTAGCGGGGATCTCCTACAATGAGCAGTTCTTC	CASSLAGISYNEQFF
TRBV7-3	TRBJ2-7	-	TGTGCCAGCAGCTTAGCGGACTACGAGCAGTACTTC	CASSLADYEQYF
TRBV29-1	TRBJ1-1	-	TGCAGCGTCCGAAAAGGGGGGGGGAACACTGAAGCTTTCTTT	CSVRKGGGNTEAFF
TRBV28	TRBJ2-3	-	TGTGCCAGCAGCCGCGGACCGGCGGCAGATACGCAGTATTTT	CASSRGPAADTQYF
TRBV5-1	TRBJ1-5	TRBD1	TGCGCCAGCAGCTTGGCGGGACAGTTCAATCAGCCCCAGCATTTT	CASSLAGQFNQPQHF
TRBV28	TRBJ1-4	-	TGTGCCAGCAGTTTAGTCCCTACAACTAATGAAAAACTGTTTTTT	CASSLVPTTNEKLFF
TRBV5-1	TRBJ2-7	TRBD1	TGCGCCGGACAGGGGGACAGGCAATCCTACGAGCAGTACTTC	CAGQGDRQSYEQYF
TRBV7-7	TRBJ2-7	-	TGTGCCAGCAGCCGGCGGTCCACGGCCGAGCAGTACTTC	CASSRRSTAEQYF
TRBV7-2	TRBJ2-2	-	TGTGCCAGCAGCTTATTTTCTGGCGGGGAGCTGTTTTTT	CASSLFSGGELFF
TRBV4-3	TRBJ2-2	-	TGCGCCAGCAGCCAAGACCCGGGGGCGGACACCGGGGAGCTGTTTTTT	CASSQDPGADTGELFF
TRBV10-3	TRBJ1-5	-	TGTGCCATCAGTGAGGGCAGGCCGCCGAGTCAGCCCCAGCATTTT	CAISEGRPPSQPQHF
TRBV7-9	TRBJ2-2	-	TGTGCCAGCAGCTCGGGGAACACCGGGGAGCTGTTTTTT	CASSSGNTGELFF
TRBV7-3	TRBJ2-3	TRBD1	TGTGCCAGCAGCTTAAATAGCCCTATGGCTACCCCAGGGGGTACGCAGTATTTT	CASSLNSPMATPGGTQYF
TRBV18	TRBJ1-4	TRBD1	TGTGCCAGCTCTCTCCGGGACAGGGTGGAAAAACTGTTTTTT	CASSLRDRVEKLFF
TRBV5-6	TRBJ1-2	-	TGTGCCAGCAGCTTCGGTGACCGACCCCGCTACTATGGCTACACCTTC	CASSFGDRPRYYGYTF
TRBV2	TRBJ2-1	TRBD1	TGTGCCAGCAGTCCACAGGGGGCAATCTACAATGAGCAGTTCTTC	CASSPQGAIYNEQFF
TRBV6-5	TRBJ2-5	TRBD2	TGTGCCAGCAGCCGGACTAGCGGGGTCCAAGAGACCCAGTACTTC	CASSRTSGVQETQYF
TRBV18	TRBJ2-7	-	TGTGCCAGCTCACCGGGGGTCAGCTCCTACGAGCAGTACTTC	CASSPGVSSYEQYF
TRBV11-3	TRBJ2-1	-	TGTGCCAGTTCGATAGGAGCGACCTACAATGAGCAGTTCTTC	CASSIGATYNEQFF